This T cell receptor beta chain was recovered during a study of cytomegalovirus exposure and HLA in healthy donors. Study at large: Early released data had about 80 million unique TCRs, all coming from HLA-typed donors. Overall study results and limits: Cytomegalovirus status was reportedly diagnosed by the classifier with high specificity and sensitivity.

The CDR3 sequence is 13 residues long. The V end was cut by 6 bases, the J end by 7 bases, with 16 bases between. Germline V lookup: CDR1 MNHEY, CDR2 SVGAGI. It was with 60 Vbeta and 13 Jbeta primers that the PCR ran. TCRdb's copy holds only in-frame clones and misses some; the assay was immunoSEQ multiplex PCR. The sample lists about 200,000 clones, 65% to 85% occurring once. In this sample, this clone turned up a few times. Antigen unknown. The sequenced sample consisted of PBMCs. The receptor was derived from a boy aged 2-15 years in good health and CMV-seronegative. This chain joins TRBV6-5 and TRBJ2-7, with D perhaps matching TRBD2 (5 bases). The CDR3 DNA reads TGTGCCAGCAGGCGGGCCCCTTCCACGGAGCAGTACTTC. The encoded protein is CASRRAPSTEQYF.